This paragraph reports one TCR beta chain. Its antigen remains unidentified. CDR1 SGHRS and CDR2 YFSETQ come from the germline V gene. The CDR3 sequence is 18 residues long. With V trimmed by 3 bases and J by 0 bases, 6 bases remained unmatched. The sample originates from a study of cytomegalovirus exposure and HLA in healthy donors. On the study more broadly: In an earlier analysis, 90 million to 130 million unique TCR beta sequences were found from about 180 million T cells. General study points: TCR beta sequences reportedly predicted most subjects' HLA-A and HLA-B alleles accurately.

PCR employed 60 Vbeta and 13 Jbeta primers. Using immunoSEQ multiplex PCR, the repertoire was profiled, and TCRdb retains in-frame clones only, with some absent. The sample lists fewer than 200,000 clones, 82% seen once, with around 1.5% in the top ten. The specimen was PBMCs. The chain employs TRBV5-1 and TRBJ2-5; 15 nucleotides agree with TRBD2. This TCR came from a male donor in good health and CMV-seronegative. The chain's CDR3 is CASSSGTSGGKYQETQYF. The CDR3 coding sequence is TGCGCCAGCAGCTCCGGGACTAGCGGGGGGAAGTACCAAGAGACCCAGTACTTC.